Presented here are 9 T cell receptor beta chains from one specimen sequenced in a study of identical twins. MiXCR, applied by TCRdb to the 5' RACE reads, yields one record per CDR3 protein. The data contain some 760,000 distinct CDR3 sequences, about 20% of them singletons. The same data also contributed to another study, on T cells expressing NK-cell markers.

The sample consisted of PBMCs. These TCRs come from a woman in her late teens or twenties in good health.

The chain recombines TRBV12-3 or TRBV12-4 with TRBJ2-4; 7 bases match TRBD1. The CDR3 consists of 15 residues. Trimming cost V 4 bases and J 2 bases; bases outside gene matches: 5. The CDR3 protein is CASSSRGLTKNIQYF. The CDR3 coding sequence is TGTGCCAGCAGTTCAAGGGGGCTTACCAAAAACATTCAGTACTTC.

The chain couples TRBV6-5 to TRBJ2-3; unclear D gene. The V end lost 2 bases, the J end lost 2 bases, and 17 bases lay between the germline ends. The germline V gene has CDR1 MNHEY and CDR2 SVGAGI. The CDR3 is 17 amino acids. In DNA form, the CDR3 reads TGTGCCAGCAGTTACCGGTCGCGTTCGTCCACCACAGATACGCAGTATTTT. It yields the protein CASSYRSRSSTTDTQYF.

The sample holds a few counts of this clonotype. This chain uses TRBV3-1 with TRBJ1-6, with D tentatively TRBD1 (5 bases). The germline V gene encodes CDR1 LGHDT and CDR2 YNNKEL (reference sequence). The CDR3 length is 15 residues. V was trimmed by 0 bases and J by 9 bases, leaving 12 bases between them. Here the CDR3 reads CASSQENRQGSPLHF. The CDR3 bases are TGTGCCAGCAGCCAAGAGAACAGGCAGGGTTCACCCCTCCACTTT.

Remarks on this clonotype: This could be a read error, since a much larger clone is one nucleotide away. V usage is TRBV20-1 and J usage is TRBJ2-7; 11 bases fit TRBD2. CDR1 is DFQATT and CDR2 is SNEGSKA in the germline V gene (reference sequence). Trimming removed 1 base from V and 2 bases from J; junction bases left unmatched: 13. This CDR3 comprises 18 residues. DNA of the CDR3: TGCAGTGCTAGAGGTCGCAGGACTAGCGGGTGGCAAACCTACGAGCAGTACTTC. Translated: CSARGRRTSGWQTYEQYF.

This clonotype was seen only a few times. The J gene is TRBJ2-3, the V gene TRBV29-1; TRBD2 might be the D (6 bases). Germline CDR1 is SQVTM and CDR2 is ANQGSEA. V lost 0 bases, J lost 1 base, and 11 bases lay in between. The CDR3 covers 15 residues. CDR3 coding DNA: TGCAGCGTTGAAGATCTGGCTAGCGGCACAGATACGCAGTATTTT. Its translation: CSVEDLASGTDTQYF.

About this clonotype: One end of the junction is discordant with germline, which a read error may explain. The chain combines TRBV20-1 with TRBJ2-7, with D perhaps matching TRBD1 (6 bases). CDR3 size: 17 residues. Looked up from germline, CDR1 is DFQATT and CDR2 is SNEGSKA (reference sequence). Written as DNA, the CDR3 is TGCTGTGCTAGGACCCATCTGCCGGGACACGGCCTCTTGAAGCAGTACTTC. Residues: CCARTHLPGHGLLKQYF.

The J gene is TRBJ2-3, the V gene TRBV20-1; D possibly uses TRBD1 or TRBD2 (5 bases each). Deletions cut 5 bases from V and 2 bases from J, with 20 bases between. The CDR3 runs to 16 residues. Germline CDR1 DFQATT, CDR2 SNEGSKA (reference sequence). CDR3 nucleotide sequence: TGCAGTGCTTCGACAACAGCGTGGGGGAACACAGATACGCAGTATTTT. Translated, it gives CSASTTAWGNTDTQYF.

V gene TRBV7-2 combines with J gene TRBJ2-7; perhaps TRBD2 as D (5 bases). Trimming stripped 1 base from V and 0 bases from J, with 10 bases between. Germline CDR1 is SGHTA and CDR2 is FQGNSA. The CDR3 has 15 residues. The CDR3 loop is CASSLEAGDSYEQYF. CDR3 DNA: TGTGCCAGCAGCTTAGAAGCCGGGGACTCCTACGAGCAGTACTTC.

This clonotype was observed a few times. CDR3 sequence reads: CASILTVGEDEQFF. Here the CDR3 DNA reads TGCGCCAGCATCCTTACGGTGGGGGAGGATGAGCAGTTCTTC. The chain is built from TRBV5-1 and TRBJ2-1, with a possible D match to TRBD2 (6 bases). Germline lookup yields CDR1 SGHRS and CDR2 YFSETQ. Trimming pared 6 bases from V and 8 bases from J, leaving 18 bases between. The length of the CDR3 is 14 residues.